This T cell receptor (beta chain) was documented in a study of blood T cells in healthy people across ages. In the study overall: Template switching picked up about one barcoded beta molecule for each two T cells.

Findings and caveats of the study: Per-million-T-cell TCR beta diversity fell roughly linearly with age.

A sample-barcoded 5' primer and a J-beta primer mix were used in a second PCR of about 7 to 11 cycles. Unique molecular identifiers of 12 random nucleotides labeled each cDNA. TCRdb reprocessed the 5' RACE reads via MiXCR and lists one record per CDR3 protein. The sample lists some 790,000 distinct CDR3 sequences, 29% occurring once. This clonotype was seen more than once but under ten times. What it binds is unknown. Losses at the gene ends were 0 bases for V and 1 base for J; bases not matched to a gene: 3. The CDR3 runs 16 residues. Germline values: CDR1 SGHRS, CDR2 YFSETQ. This clonotype originated in a woman older than 75 in good health. The chain recombines TRBV5-1 with TRBJ1-2; 10 bases map to TRBD1. The material sequenced was blood. The CDR3 region is CASSLGQGALNYGYTF. The DNA of the CDR3 is TGCGCCAGCAGCTTGGGACAGGGGGCCCTTAACTATGGCTACACCTTC.